These 7 T cell receptor beta chains came from one sample sequenced in a study of TIL therapy for anti-PD-1-resistant metastatic lung cancer. Time point defined: pre-treatment sample, taken before nivolumab and TIL therapy. Sequencing used immunoSEQ v3. Only in-frame clones appear in the TCRdb table, and some are missing; sequencing was by immunoSEQ multiplex PCR. The sample has about 52,000 clones; roughly 85% are singletons. This specimen was blood, taken at baseline. These receptor sequences come from a woman aged 25-85 years with non-small cell lung cancer.

The V gene is TRBV18, the J gene TRBJ2-7; possible D gene TRBD2, 6 bases. The CDR3 spans 14 residues. Germline CDR1 and CDR2: KGHSH and LQKENI. V shed 6 bases and J shed 3 bases, with 15 bases lying between them. The CDR3, as DNA: TGTGCCAGCTCCGACTCGGAGGGTGACTACGAGCAGTACTTC. Translation gives CASSDSEGDYEQYF.

This clone was seen only a few times. DNA of the CDR3: TGTGCCATCAGAACGGGACAGGGGACTTCACCCCTCCACTTT. Protein product: CAIRTGQGTSPLHF. V is TRBV10-3 and J is TRBJ1-6; 10 nucleotides align to TRBD1. The CDR3 has 14 residues. With V trimmed by 6 bases and J by 9 bases, 5 bases remained unmatched. Germline CDR1 reads ENHRY; CDR2 reads SYGVKD.

This chain links TRBV4-1 with TRBJ1-4, with D tentatively TRBD1 (6 bases). Trimming pared 2 bases from V and 5 bases from J, leaving 18 bases between. Per the germline V gene, CDR1 is MGHRA and CDR2 is YSYEKL. This CDR3 spans 17 amino acids. CDR3 sequence: CASSQPLLRGSNEKLFF. CDR3 DNA sequence: TGCGCCAGCAGCCAACCCCTACTCAGGGGTTCCAATGAAAAACTGTTTTTT.

V usage is TRBV6-5 and J usage is TRBJ2-1, with 10 bases aligning to TRBD1. The length of the CDR3 is 15 residues. Trimming removed 2 bases from V and 5 bases from J; junction bases left unmatched: 3. CDR1 is MNHEY and CDR2 is SVGAGI in the germline V gene. The CDR3 DNA reads TGTGCCAGCAGTTACCTGGACAGGGGGGACAATGAGCAGTTCTTC. It yields the protein CASSYLDRGDNEQFF.

In its sample, this clone was seen a few times. J is TRBJ2-1 and V is TRBV9; D tentatively reads TRBD1 or TRBD2 (7 bases each). V was trimmed by 2 bases and J by 4 bases, leaving 13 bases between them. Germline CDR1 reads SGDLS; CDR2 reads YYNGEE. The CDR3 is 15 amino acids. The CDR3 DNA reads TGTGCCAGCAGCGTCCGAGCGGGACAGTACAATGAGCAGTTCTTC. It encodes CASSVRAGQYNEQFF. Full variable domain (missing parts from reference TRBV9 and TRBJ2-1): DSGVTQTPKHLITATGQRVTLRCSPRSGDLSVYWYQQSLDQGLQFLIQYYNGEERAKGNILERFSAQQFPDLHSELNLSSLELGDSALYFCASSVRAGQYNEQFFGPGTRLTVL.

This chain uses TRBV10-1 with TRBJ2-7; 7 bases are a match to TRBD1. Germline loops: CDR1 WNHNN, CDR2 SYGVQD (reference sequence). The CDR3 runs 13 residues. V shed 5 bases, J shed 1 base, and the junction held 2 bases outside the gene matches. This CDR3 reads CASSQDRSYEQYF. The CDR3 nucleotides are TGCGCCAGCAGTCAGGACAGGTCCTACGAGCAGTACTTC.

This clone was seen just once. The genes are TRBV7-9 and TRBJ2-1; 10 positions match TRBD1. The CDR3 has 15 residues. Germline trimming cut 4 bases from V and 4 bases from J; bases unmatched to any gene: 4. CDR1 is SEHNR, CDR2 FQNEAQ, per germline (reference sequence). In DNA form, the CDR3 reads TGTGCCAGCAGCTCCCGGACAGGGGGATACAATGAGCAGTTCTTC. Its protein product is CASSSRTGGYNEQFF.